This T cell receptor beta chain stems from a study of T cells after yellow fever vaccination. Whole-study findings and limits: Overall, a small share of clonotypes was seen in both CD4 and CD8 compartments.

As for this clonotype: What it recognizes is unknown.

It was through 5'RACE template switching that TCR cDNA was made, with a universal primer site and UMIs added. One entry per CDR3 protein, called by TCRdb with MiXCR from the 5' RACE reads. The top ten hold around 0.49% of the sample, which has 200,000 to 300,000 distinct CDR3 sequences, over 10% seen once. Source: CD4+ T cells sorted from PBMCs, taken 45 days after the yellow fever booster vaccination. This clonotype originated in a man between 25 and 39 years old who received the YFV17D yellow fever vaccine.

CDR3 sequence reads: CASSLRRTTEPYEQYF. Written as DNA, the CDR3 is TGTGCCAGCAGCTTACGGCGTACCACAGAACCCTACGAGCAGTACTTC. The chain recombines TRBV7-8 with TRBJ2-7, with D hard to call. V was shortened by 2 bases and J by 2 bases, with 16 bases between the two germline ends. The V gene's germline CDR1 is SGHVS and CDR2 FQNEAQ. The CDR3 is 16 amino acids.